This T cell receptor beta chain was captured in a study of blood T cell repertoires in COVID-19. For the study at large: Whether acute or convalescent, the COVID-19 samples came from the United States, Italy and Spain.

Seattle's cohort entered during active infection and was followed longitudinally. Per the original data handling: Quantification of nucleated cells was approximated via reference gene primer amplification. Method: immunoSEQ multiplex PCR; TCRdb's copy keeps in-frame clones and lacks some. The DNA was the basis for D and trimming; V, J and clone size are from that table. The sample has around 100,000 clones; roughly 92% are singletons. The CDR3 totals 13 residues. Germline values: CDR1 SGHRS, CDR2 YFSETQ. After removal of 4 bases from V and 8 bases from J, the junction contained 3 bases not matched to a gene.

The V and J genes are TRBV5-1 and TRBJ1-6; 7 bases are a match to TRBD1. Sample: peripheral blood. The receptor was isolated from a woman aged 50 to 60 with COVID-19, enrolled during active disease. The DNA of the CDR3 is TGCGCCAGCAGCCGCGGGACAGATTCACCCCTCCACTTT. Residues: CASSRGTDSPLHF.